This is a list of T cell receptor beta chains from one sample in a study of T cell clonotyping in hematopoietic cell transplantation. Assay: immunoSEQ multiplex PCR; the TCRdb copy retains only in-frame clones and omits some. The data hold 20,000 to 30,000 clones, with more than 65% observed a single time. The sequencing here drew on peripheral blood mononuclear cells, taken before stem cell transplant. Source of these receptors: a woman aged 60 to 75 with acute myeloid leukemia. Some clones in this sample may be carry-over from other donors' samples. CDR3s include the opening cysteine and the closing phenylalanine or tryptophan. D genes are given only for firm matches. A row's size may be missing; if present it is once, few, many or a size class.

size	V	D	J	DNA	CDR3
NA	TRBV9	NA	TRBJ1-3	TGTGCCAGCAGCCCTCTTGGGGGGGGAAACACCATATATTTT	CASSPLGGGNTIYF
NA	TRBV6-4	TRBD2	TRBJ2-1	TGTGCCAGCAGTGAAAGCGGGGGGGCCGGGAATGAGCAGTTCTTC	CASSESGGAGNEQFF
NA	TRBV27	NA	TRBJ2-7	TGTGCCAGCAGTTTATACCGGAGCTCCTACGAGCAGTACTTC	CASSLYRSSYEQYF
NA	TRBV7-7	NA	TRBJ1-1	TGTGCTAGCAGCCCCGATGGGACGGCGAACACTGAAGCTTTCTTT	CASSPDGTANTEAFF
NA	TRBV19	NA	TRBJ1-6	TGTGCCAGTAGTAAGAAGACGGTGACGCCACCCCTCCACTTT	CASSKKTVTPPLHF
NA	TRBV25-1	NA	TRBJ2-7	TGTGCCAGCAGCCGACAGGTCTACGAGCAGTACTTC	CASSRQVYEQYF
once	TRBV28	TRBD2	TRBJ2-2	TGTGCCAGCAGTGCCGCTAGCGGGAAGGACGGGGAGCTGTTTTTT	CASSAASGKDGELFF
NA	TRBV28	TRBD1	TRBJ1-2	TGTGCCAGCAGGTCGGACAGGGGCCTCTATGGCTACACCTTC	CASRSDRGLYGYTF
NA	TRBV19	NA	TRBJ2-7	TGTGCCAGTAGTATATTGACGGATAACTCCTACGAGCAGTACTTC	CASSILTDNSYEQYF
NA	TRBV6-1	NA	TRBJ2-7	TGTGCCAGCAGTGACCCTTCCCCCCCCTACGAGCAGTACTTC	CASSDPSPPYEQYF
NA	TRBV5-8	NA	TRBJ2-3	TGTGCCAGCAGCTTGGCCCAGGGGACAGATACGCAGTATTTT	CASSLAQGTDTQYF
NA	TRBV4-1	NA	TRBJ2-4	TGCGCCAGCAGCCAATGGACCGACAAAAACATTCAGTACTTC	CASSQWTDKNIQYF
NA	TRBV7-2	NA	TRBJ2-1	TGTGCCAGCAGCTTAGGGGTTGCTTATGTTGAGCAGTTCTTC	CASSLGVAYVEQFF
few	TRBV2	TRBD2	TRBJ2-7	TGTGCCAGCACTTGGGGGGGGATTAGGGAGCAGTACTTC	CASTWGGIREQYF
NA	TRBV2	TRBD1	TRBJ2-1	TGTGCCAGCAGGGAACAGGGGGATGAGCAGTTCTTC	CASREQGDEQFF
NA	TRBV28	NA	TRBJ1-2	TGTGCCTTCGGTGCCGGCTCTTATGGCTACACCTTC	CAFGAGSYGYTF
few	TRBV28	TRBD1	TRBJ1-4	TGTGCCAGCGGCGGGACAGGGGGATACGAAAAACTGTTTTTT	CASGGTGGYEKLFF
NA	TRBV29-1	TRBD1	TRBJ2-5	TGCAGCGTTGAAGGGGGGACAGGGGTAGTTACCCAGTACTTC	CSVEGGTGVVTQYF
NA	TRBV15	NA	TRBJ1-3	TGTGCCACCAGCAGAGCAGGCTCTGGAAACACCATATATTTT	CATSRAGSGNTIYF
NA	TRBV7-2	NA	TRBJ2-1	TGTGCCAGCAGCTTAGCGGGGTATGAGCAGTTCTTC	CASSLAGYEQFF
NA	TRBV5-6	TRBD2	TRBJ2-7	TGTGCCAGCAGCTTGGAAGGACTAGCGGGAGTTCAGCCTTTC	CASSLEGLAGVQPF
NA	TRBV2	TRBD2	TRBJ2-3	TGTGCCAGCAGTGAGGGGAGACTAGCGGGAGGTTATACGCAGTATTTT	CASSEGRLAGGYTQYF
NA	TRBV9	TRBD2	TRBJ2-1	TGTGCCAGCAGCGTAGGCGGGGGGGAATATGAGCAGTTCTTC	CASSVGGGEYEQFF
NA	TRBV5-4	NA	TRBJ1-1	TGTGCCACCGGACATGGGGTGTCCGCTGAAGCTTTCTTT	CATGHGVSAEAFF
NA	TRBV4-1	TRBD1	TRBJ1-4	TGCGCCAGCAGCCAGGACGACAGGGCAACTAATGAAAAACTGTTTTTT	CASSQDDRATNEKLFF
NA	TRBV5-1	NA	TRBJ2-1	TGCGCCAGCAGCTTAGGGCTGGGGACCTACAATGAGCAGTTCTTC	CASSLGLGTYNEQFF
NA	TRBV11-2	NA	TRBJ1-1	TGTGCCAGCAGCTTCGCCGACCTCCTGAACACTGAAGCTTTCTTT	CASSFADLLNTEAFF
NA	TRBV27	NA	TRBJ1-1	TGTGCCAGCAGTTTAGGCGTCGGGAGGGCTGAAGCTTTCTTT	CASSLGVGRAEAFF
NA	TRBV21-1	NA	TRBJ1-4	TGTGCCAGCAGCAAAGACAGAGGGCTGTTTTTT	CASSKDRGLFF
NA	TRBV4-3	NA	TRBJ2-7	TGCGCCAGCAGCCAAGATTTGAGGGGGGGAACCTACGAGCAGTACTTC	CASSQDLRGGTYEQYF
NA	TRBV6-6	NA	TRBJ1-3	TGTGCCAGCAGTTACTCAGGCAGCTCTGGAAACACCATATATTTT	CASSYSGSSGNTIYF
NA	TRBV6-5	NA	TRBJ1-1	TGTGCCAGCAGTTCCCAGTCCCGGACTCAACAATCTGAAGCTTTCTTT	CASSSQSRTQQSEAFF
few	TRBV6-5	TRBD1	TRBJ2-7	TGTGCCAGCAGTTCCCGCACGAGACAGGGGTGGTACGAGCAGTACTTC	CASSSRTRQGWYEQYF
NA	TRBV7-3	NA	TRBJ2-3	TGTGCCAGCAGCTTAAGAAGGGTCACAGATACGCAGTATTTT	CASSLRRVTDTQYF
NA	TRBV2	TRBD2	TRBJ2-5	TGTGCCAGCACCCTGACTAGCGGGGACCAAGAGACCCAGTACTTC	CASTLTSGDQETQYF
NA	TRBV27	NA	TRBJ2-1	TGTGCCAGCAGTTTAACGGGCGACAATGAGCAGTTCTTC	CASSLTGDNEQFF
once	TRBV4-1	NA	TRBJ2-7	TGCGCCAGCAGCCAAGAGTCCGGTATCGGTTACGAGCAGTACTTC	CASSQESGIGYEQYF
NA	TRBV28	TRBD1	TRBJ2-7	TGTGCCAGCAGTTTAAACTTGGGACAGGGAACGGGCGAGCAGTACTTC	CASSLNLGQGTGEQYF
NA	TRBV28	NA	TRBJ2-7	TGTGCCAGCAGTTTGTTCGGGACTCCCCCCTACGAGCAGTACTTC	CASSLFGTPPYEQYF
NA	TRBV7-2	TRBD2	TRBJ2-3	TGTGCCAGCAGCTTTCGACTAGCGGGAGGGCCCGGAGATACGCAGTATTTT	CASSFRLAGGPGDTQYF
NA	TRBV19	NA	TRBJ2-7	TGTGCCAGTAGTCCGCGGGACGGATCCTACGAGCAGTACTTC	CASSPRDGSYEQYF
NA	TRBV7-2	NA	TRBJ2-7	TGTGCCAGCAGCTTTTCGGGGTTCTACGAGCAGTACTTC	CASSFSGFYEQYF
once	TRBV4-1	TRBD1	TRBJ1-5	TGCGCCAGCAGCCAAGGGACAGGGGACAGCAATCAGCCCCAGCATTTT	CASSQGTGDSNQPQHF
NA	TRBV7-8	NA	TRBJ2-7	TGTGCCAGCAGCTCGGACAGCCGACTAGGTTCAATTTCCGAGCAGTACTTC	CASSSDSRLGSISEQYF
NA	TRBV29-1	NA	TRBJ2-7	TGCAGCGTCAGGTTGGGTGGATACGAGCAGTACTTC	CSVRLGGYEQYF
NA	TRBV5-1	TRBD1	TRBJ2-7	TGCGCCAGCAGCTCCGGACAGGGTGGATCCTACGAGCAGTACTTC	CASSSGQGGSYEQYF
NA	TRBV10-3	NA	TRBJ1-5	TGTGCCATCAGGGGGAATAGCAATCAGCCCCAGCATTTT	CAIRGNSNQPQHF
NA	TRBV6-5	NA	TRBJ1-1	TGTGCCAGCAGTTACTCGGGGGAGTTGAACACTGAAGCTTTCTTT	CASSYSGELNTEAFF
few	TRBV18	NA	TRBJ2-7	TGTGCCAGCTCACAGGGGACCTCTTCCTACGAGCAGTACTTC	CASSQGTSSYEQYF
NA	TRBV11-2	TRBD2	TRBJ2-2	TGTGCCAGCAGTTTGGGACTAGCGGGAGTGGTCGGGGAGCTGTTTTTT	CASSLGLAGVVGELFF
NA	TRBV10-3	NA	TRBJ2-6	TGTGCCATCACCGGCAACTCTGGGGCCAACGTCCTGACTTTC	CAITGNSGANVLTF
NA	TRBV5-1	TRBD1	TRBJ2-5	TGCGCCAGCAGCCCCGGGACAGGGGGCGGGGAGACCCAGTACTTC	CASSPGTGGGETQYF
NA	TRBV6-1	NA	TRBJ2-5	TGTGCCAGCAGTGAAGAACTCGACAGTATAGAGACCCAGTACTTC	CASSEELDSIETQYF
NA	TRBV19	TRBD1	TRBJ2-7	TGTGCCAGTAGTCCCCGGACAGGGGGCTACGAGCAGTACTTC	CASSPRTGGYEQYF